These 6 T cell receptor beta chains originate from one sample sequenced in a study of blood T cell repertoires in COVID-19. The data were produced by immunoSEQ multiplex PCR, yet TCRdb's version contains in-frame clones alone and is incomplete. The data show over 130,000 clones, approximately 87% seen once. Sequencing was done on a sample of PBMCs or T cells enriched from blood (not recorded which). The source of these receptors is a man aged 50-59 years in a cohort exposed to, infected with or recovered from COVID-19 (not recorded which).

The V gene is TRBV3-1 (or the pseudogene TRBV3-2), the J gene TRBJ2-7; 9 bases fit TRBD1. CDR3 length equals 15 residues. Germline V lookup: CDR1 LGHDT, CDR2 YNNKEL (reference sequence). The trim removed 0 bases at V and 4 bases at J, leaving 4 bases unmatched. CDR3 in DNA: TGTGCCAGCAGCCAAGATAGGGACAGGGTGTACGAGCAGTACTTC. This sequence encodes CASSQDRDRVYEQYF.

In this sample, this clone turned up once. The rearrangement links TRBV30 to TRBJ1-6; D is uncertain. The CDR3 contains 12 residues. V gave up 2 bases and J gave up 6 bases, with 5 bases separating them. CDR1 is GTSNPN, CDR2 SVGIG, per germline (reference sequence). The CDR3 bases are TGTGCCTGGAGTCTCCCTAATTCACCCCTCCACTTT. Translating it yields CAWSLPNSPLHF.

The chain is built from TRBV15 and TRBJ2-5; 7 bases match TRBD2. The CDR3 contains 16 residues. CDR1 is LNHNV, CDR2 YYDKDF, per germline (reference sequence). Trimming took 0 bases from V and 7 from J; bases not matched to a gene: 11. The CDR3 reads CATSRDSGLSMGTQYF. CDR3 nucleotide sequence: TGTGCCACCAGCAGAGATAGCGGGCTATCGATGGGGACCCAGTACTTC.

The genes are TRBV12-3 or TRBV12-4 and TRBJ1-2; the match to TRBD1 covers 9 bases. The CDR3 runs to 13 residues. Trimming removed 5 bases from V and 5 bases from J; junction bases left unmatched: 3. The CDR3 here is CASSAGQGYGYTF. DNA of the CDR3: TGTGCCAGCAGTGCGGGACAGGGATATGGCTACACCTTC.

J is TRBJ2-3 and V is TRBV13, with TRBD2 matching 7 bases. V dropped 4 bases and J dropped 0; count of bases not matched to a gene: 4. The germline V gene has CDR1 PRHDT and CDR2 FYEKMQ (reference sequence). This CDR3 region has 15 residues. CDR3 loop: CASSSSGASTDTQYF. The CDR3 region has the DNA TGTGCCAGCAGCTCCAGCGGGGCTAGCACAGATACGCAGTATTTT.

CDR3 protein: CSASLTGGARLAGAALEQYF. Here the CDR3 DNA reads TGCAGTGCTAGTTTGACAGGGGGCGCCCGGCTAGCGGGAGCGGCCCTCGAGCAGTACTTC. The chain joins TRBV20-1 to TRBJ2-7, with D perhaps assigned TRBD1 or TRBD2 (10 bases each). The V gene's germline CDR1 is DFQATT and CDR2 SNEGSKA (reference sequence). V lost 3 bases and J lost 6, with 36 bases in between. The CDR3 runs to 20 residues.